Presented here are 5 T cell receptor beta chains from one specimen sequenced in a study of blood T cell repertoires in COVID-19. The method was immunoSEQ multiplex PCR; TCRdb's version includes in-frame clones alone and lacks a portion of them. The data hold roughly 200,000 clones, with approximately 85% observed a single time. The sequenced sample consisted of PBMCs or T cells enriched from blood (not recorded which). These receptors all come from a woman in her thirties who had recovered from COVID-19.

This rearrangement joins TRBV2 to TRBJ1-6, with D maybe TRBD1 (5 bases). Trimming took 7 bases from V and 3 from J, leaving 16 bases between them. The CDR3 runs 16 residues. Germline CDR1 and CDR2: SNHLY and FYNNEI. CDR3 DNA: TGTGCCAGCAAAAGGGGCTCAACCTTCTATAATTCACCCCTCCACTTT. Translating gives CASKRGSTFYNSPLHF.

The chain joins TRBV6-5 to TRBJ2-7; 8 positions agree with TRBD2. Germline V gene data show CDR1 as MNHEY and CDR2 as SVGAGI. CDR3 length: 15 amino acids. Germline trimming cut 5 bases from V and 1 base from J; bases unmatched to any gene: 7. The CDR3 DNA sequence: TGTGCCAGCAGTCGGCCGATAGCGGGGTCCTACGAGCAGTACTTC. This translates into CASSRPIAGSYEQYF.

This CDR3 reads CASSQDFRRTGGKSEAFF. As DNA, the CDR3 is TGTGCCAGCAGCCAAGATTTCAGGCGGACAGGGGGTAAATCTGAAGCTTTCTTT. This rearrangement joins TRBV3-1 (or the pseudogene TRBV3-2) to TRBJ1-1; TRBD1 agrees at 10 bases. The CDR3 sequence is 18 residues long. V lost 0 bases and J lost 6; bases outside the gene matches: 13. Per germline, CDR1 LGHDT and CDR2 YNNKEL (reference sequence).

The table lists this clone with a count of one. V is TRBV7-2 and J is TRBJ1-5; a weak D match, TRBD1 (6 bases). This CDR3 contains 13 residues. Germline lookup yields CDR1 SGHTA and CDR2 FQGNSA. Trimming removed 7 bases at V and 4 bases at J, with 11 bases between. CDR3 region: CASTGQPNQPQHF. DNA of the CDR3: TGTGCCAGCACCGGACAGCCGAATCAGCCCCAGCATTTT. The entire variable domain, with the rest obtained from reference TRBV7-2 and TRBJ1-5, is as follows: GAGVSQSPSNKVTEKGKDVELRCDPISGHTALYWYRQSLGQGLEFLIYFQGNSAPDKSGLPSDRFSAERTGGSVSTLTIQRTQQEDSAVYLCASTGQPNQPQHFGDGTRLSIL.

This clone was counted between two and nine times. The V and J genes are TRBV5-4 and TRBJ1-1, with D possibly TRBD1 on 6 matching bases. This CDR3 contains 14 residues. Trimming cost V 6 bases and J 1 base, with 13 bases left between them. CDR1 and CDR2 from the germline V gene are SGHNT and YYREEE (reference sequence). DNA of the CDR3: TGTGCCAGCACCTACCCGGGACAGAACACTGAAGCTTTCTTT. This codes for CASTYPGQNTEAFF.